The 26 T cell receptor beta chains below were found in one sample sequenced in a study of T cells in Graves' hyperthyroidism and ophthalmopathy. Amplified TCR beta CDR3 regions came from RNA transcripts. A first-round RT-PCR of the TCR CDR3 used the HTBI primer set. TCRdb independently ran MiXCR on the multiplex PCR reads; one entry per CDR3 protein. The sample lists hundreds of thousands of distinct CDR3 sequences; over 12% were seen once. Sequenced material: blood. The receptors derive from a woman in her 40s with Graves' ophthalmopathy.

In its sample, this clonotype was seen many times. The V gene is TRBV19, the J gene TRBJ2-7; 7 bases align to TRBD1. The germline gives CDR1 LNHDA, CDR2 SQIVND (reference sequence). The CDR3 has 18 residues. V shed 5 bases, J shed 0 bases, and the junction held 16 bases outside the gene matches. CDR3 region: CASSPNTGQVRRSYEQYF. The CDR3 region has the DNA TGTGCCAGTAGTCCCAATACAGGACAGGTTCGACGCTCCTACGAGCAGTACTTC.

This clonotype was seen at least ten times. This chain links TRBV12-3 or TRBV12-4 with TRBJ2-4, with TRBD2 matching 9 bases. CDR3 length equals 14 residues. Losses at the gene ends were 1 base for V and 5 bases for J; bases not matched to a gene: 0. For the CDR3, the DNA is TGTGCCAGCAGTTTAGGACTAGCGGAAAACATTCAGTACTTC. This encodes CASSLGLAENIQYF.

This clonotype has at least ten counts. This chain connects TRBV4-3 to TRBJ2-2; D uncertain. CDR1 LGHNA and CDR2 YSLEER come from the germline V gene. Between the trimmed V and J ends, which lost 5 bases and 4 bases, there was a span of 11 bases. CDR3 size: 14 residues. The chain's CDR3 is CASSLRILTGELFF. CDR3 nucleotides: TGCGCCAGCAGCTTAAGAATCCTCACCGGGGAGCTGTTTTTT.

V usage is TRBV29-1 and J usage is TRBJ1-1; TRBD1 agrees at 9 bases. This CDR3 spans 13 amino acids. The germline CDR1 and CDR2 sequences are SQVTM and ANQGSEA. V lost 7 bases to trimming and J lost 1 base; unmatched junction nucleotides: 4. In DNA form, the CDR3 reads TGCAGCGGCCGGACAGGGGCGAACACTGAAGCTTTCTTT. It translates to CSGRTGANTEAFF.

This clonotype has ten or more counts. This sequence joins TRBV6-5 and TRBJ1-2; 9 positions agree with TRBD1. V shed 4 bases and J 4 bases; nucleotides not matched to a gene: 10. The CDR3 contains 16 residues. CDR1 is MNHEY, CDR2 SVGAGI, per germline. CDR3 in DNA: TGTGCCAGCAGTTCCACCCGGGACAGGGAGTTCTATGGCTACACCTTC. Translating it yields CASSSTRDREFYGYTF.

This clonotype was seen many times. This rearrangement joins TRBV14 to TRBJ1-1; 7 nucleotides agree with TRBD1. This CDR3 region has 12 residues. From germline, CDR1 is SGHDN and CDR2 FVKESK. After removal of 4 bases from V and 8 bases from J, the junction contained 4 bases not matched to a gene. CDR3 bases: TGTGCCAGCAGCCCCGGGACAGTAGAAGCTTTCTTT. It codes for CASSPGTVEAFF. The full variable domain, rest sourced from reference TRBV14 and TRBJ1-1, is EAGVTQFPSHSVIEKGQTVTLRCDPISGHDNLYWYRRVMGKEIKFLLHFVKESKQDESGMPNNRFLAERTGGTYSTLKVQPAELEDSGVYFCASSPGTVEAFFGQGTRLTVV.

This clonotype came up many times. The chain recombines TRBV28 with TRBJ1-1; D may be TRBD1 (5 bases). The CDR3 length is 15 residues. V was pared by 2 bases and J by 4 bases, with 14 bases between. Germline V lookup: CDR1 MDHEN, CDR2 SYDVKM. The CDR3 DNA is TGTGCCAGCAGTTTACCCACGGGAGGGGCCACTGAAGCTTTCTTT. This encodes CASSLPTGGATEAFF.

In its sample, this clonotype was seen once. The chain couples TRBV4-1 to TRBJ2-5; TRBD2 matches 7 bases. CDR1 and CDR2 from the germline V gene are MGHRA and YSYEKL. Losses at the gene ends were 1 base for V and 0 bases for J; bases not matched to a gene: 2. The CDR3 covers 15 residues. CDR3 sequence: CASSQARGNQETQYF. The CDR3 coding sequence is TGCGCCAGCAGCCAAGCGCGGGGGAACCAAGAGACCCAGTACTTC.

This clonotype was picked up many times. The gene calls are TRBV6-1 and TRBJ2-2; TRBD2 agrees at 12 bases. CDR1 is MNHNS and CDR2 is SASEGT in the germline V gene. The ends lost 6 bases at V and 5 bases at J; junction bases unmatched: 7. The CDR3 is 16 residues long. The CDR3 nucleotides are TGTGCCAGCAGATCCCGGACTAGCGGGATAACCGGGGAGCTGTTTTTT. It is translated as CASRSRTSGITGELFF.

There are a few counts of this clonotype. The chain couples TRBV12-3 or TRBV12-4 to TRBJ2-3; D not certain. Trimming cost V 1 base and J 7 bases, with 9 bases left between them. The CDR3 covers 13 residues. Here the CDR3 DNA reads TGTGCCAGCAGTTTAGAGGGTAGGAATACGCAGTATTTT. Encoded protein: CASSLEGRNTQYF.

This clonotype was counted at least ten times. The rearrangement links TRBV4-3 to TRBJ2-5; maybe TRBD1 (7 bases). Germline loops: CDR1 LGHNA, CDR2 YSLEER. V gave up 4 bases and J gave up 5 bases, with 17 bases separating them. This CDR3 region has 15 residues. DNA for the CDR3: TGCGCCAGCAGCCCTAGCACAGGGGCGGGGGAGACCCAGTACTTC. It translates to CASSPSTGAGETQYF.

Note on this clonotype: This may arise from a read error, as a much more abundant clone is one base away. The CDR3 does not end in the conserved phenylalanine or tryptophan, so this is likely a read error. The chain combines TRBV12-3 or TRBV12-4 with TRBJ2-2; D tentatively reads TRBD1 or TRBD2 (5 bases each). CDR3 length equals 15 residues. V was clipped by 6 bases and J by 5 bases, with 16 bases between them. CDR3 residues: CASRFGTKETGELFS. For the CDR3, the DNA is TGTGCCAGCAGATTTGGGACGAAGGAGACCGGGGAGCTGTTTTCT.

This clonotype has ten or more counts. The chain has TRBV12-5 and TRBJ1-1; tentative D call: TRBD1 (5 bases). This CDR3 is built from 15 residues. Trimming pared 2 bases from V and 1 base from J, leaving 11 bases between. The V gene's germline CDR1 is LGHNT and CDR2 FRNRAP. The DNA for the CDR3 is TGTGCTAGTGGTTTGCTCGACAGTCAGAACACTGAAGCTTTCTTT. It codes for CASGLLDSQNTEAFF.

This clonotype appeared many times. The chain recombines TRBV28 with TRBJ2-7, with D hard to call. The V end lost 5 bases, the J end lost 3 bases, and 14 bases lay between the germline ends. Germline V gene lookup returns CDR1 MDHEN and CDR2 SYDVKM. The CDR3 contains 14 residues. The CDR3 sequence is CASSLRTDYYEQYF. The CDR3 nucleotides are TGTGCCAGCAGTCTTCGGACGGATTACTACGAGCAGTACTTC.

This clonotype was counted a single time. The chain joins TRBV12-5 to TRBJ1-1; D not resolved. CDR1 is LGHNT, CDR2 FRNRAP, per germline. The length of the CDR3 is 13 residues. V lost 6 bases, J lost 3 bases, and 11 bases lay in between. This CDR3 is CASGRHPYTEAFF. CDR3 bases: TGTGCTAGTGGGAGACACCCCTACACTGAAGCTTTCTTT.

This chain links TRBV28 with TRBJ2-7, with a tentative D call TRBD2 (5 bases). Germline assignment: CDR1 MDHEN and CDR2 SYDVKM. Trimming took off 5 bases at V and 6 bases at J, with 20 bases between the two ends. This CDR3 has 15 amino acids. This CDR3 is CASSDPRTGIVEQYF. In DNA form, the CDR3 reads TGTGCCAGCAGTGATCCCCGGACGGGAATCGTCGAGCAGTACTTC.

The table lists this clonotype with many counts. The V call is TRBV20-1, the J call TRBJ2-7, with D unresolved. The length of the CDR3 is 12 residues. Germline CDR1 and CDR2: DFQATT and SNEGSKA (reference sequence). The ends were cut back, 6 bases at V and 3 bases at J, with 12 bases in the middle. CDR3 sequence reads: CSAHSGVYEQYF. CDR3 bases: TGCAGTGCCCACTCTGGGGTCTACGAGCAGTACTTC.

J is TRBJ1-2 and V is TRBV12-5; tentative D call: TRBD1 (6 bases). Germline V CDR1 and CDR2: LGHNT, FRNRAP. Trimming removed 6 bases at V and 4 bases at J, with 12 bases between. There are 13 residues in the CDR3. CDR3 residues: CASGLGQRYGYTF. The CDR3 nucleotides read TGTGCTAGTGGCCTCGGACAGCGCTATGGCTACACCTTC. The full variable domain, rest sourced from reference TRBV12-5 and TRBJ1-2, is DARVTQTPRHKVTEMGQEVTMRCQPILGHNTVFWYRQTMMQGLELLAYFRNRAPLDDSGMPKDRFSAEMPDATLATLKIQPSEPRDSAVYFCASGLGQRYGYTFGSGTRLTVV.

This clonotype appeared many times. In DNA form, the CDR3 reads TGTGCCAGCAGTGGCCACGGGACTACTCTAAACGAGCAGTACTTC. Its protein product is CASSGHGTTLNEQYF. The rearrangement links TRBV12-3 or TRBV12-4 to TRBJ2-7; 7 bases align to TRBD2. This CDR3 is built from 15 residues. The V and J ends lost 5 bases and 5 bases, in that order; junction bases with no gene match: 12.

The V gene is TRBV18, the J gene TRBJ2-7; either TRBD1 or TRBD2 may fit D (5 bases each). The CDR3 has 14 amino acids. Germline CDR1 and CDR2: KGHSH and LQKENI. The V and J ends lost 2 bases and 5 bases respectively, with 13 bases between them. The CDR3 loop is CASSPSSGRDEQYF. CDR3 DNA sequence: TGTGCCAGCTCACCAAGTTCAGGGCGGGACGAGCAGTACTTC.

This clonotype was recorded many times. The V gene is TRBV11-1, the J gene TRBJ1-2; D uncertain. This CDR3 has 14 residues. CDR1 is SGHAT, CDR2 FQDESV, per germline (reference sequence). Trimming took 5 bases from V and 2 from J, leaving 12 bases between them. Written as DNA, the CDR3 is TGTGCCAGCAGCGCCGGGATGGGGAACTATGGCTACACCTTC. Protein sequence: CASSAGMGNYGYTF.

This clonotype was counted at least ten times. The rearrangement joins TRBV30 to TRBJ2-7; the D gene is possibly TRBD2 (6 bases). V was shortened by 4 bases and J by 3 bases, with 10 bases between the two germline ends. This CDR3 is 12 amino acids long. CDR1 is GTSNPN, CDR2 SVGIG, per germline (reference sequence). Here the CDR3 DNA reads TGTGCCTGGACCCGGGAGAACTACGAGCAGTACTTC. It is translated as CAWTRENYEQYF.

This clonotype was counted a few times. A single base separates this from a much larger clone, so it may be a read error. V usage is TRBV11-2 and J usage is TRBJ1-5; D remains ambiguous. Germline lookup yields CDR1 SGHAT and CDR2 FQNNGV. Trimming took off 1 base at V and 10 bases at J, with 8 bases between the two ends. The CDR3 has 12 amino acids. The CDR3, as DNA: TGTGCCAGCAGCTTAGGGGCCGGTCCCCAGCATTTT. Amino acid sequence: CASSLGAGPQHF.

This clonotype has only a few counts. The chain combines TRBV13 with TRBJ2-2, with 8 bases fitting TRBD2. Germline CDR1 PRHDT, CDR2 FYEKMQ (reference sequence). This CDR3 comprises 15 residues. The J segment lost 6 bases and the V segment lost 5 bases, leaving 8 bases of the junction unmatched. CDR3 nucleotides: TGTGCCAGCAGCACCTTAGCGGGACCCGCCGGGGAGCTGTTTTTT. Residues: CASSTLAGPAGELFF.

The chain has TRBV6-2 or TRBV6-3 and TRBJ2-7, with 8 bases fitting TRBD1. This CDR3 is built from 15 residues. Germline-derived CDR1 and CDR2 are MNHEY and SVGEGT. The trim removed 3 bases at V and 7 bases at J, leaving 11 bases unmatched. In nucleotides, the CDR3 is TGTGCCAGCAGTTATTCGGGACAGGCTACGTGGGAGCAGTACTTC. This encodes CASSYSGQATWEQYF.

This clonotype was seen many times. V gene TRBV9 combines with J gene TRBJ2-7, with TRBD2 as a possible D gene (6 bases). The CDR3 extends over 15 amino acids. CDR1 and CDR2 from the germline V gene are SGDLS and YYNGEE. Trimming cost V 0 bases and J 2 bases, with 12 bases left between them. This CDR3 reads CASSVGGTETYEQYF. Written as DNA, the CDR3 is TGTGCCAGCAGCGTAGGCGGGACGGAGACCTACGAGCAGTACTTC. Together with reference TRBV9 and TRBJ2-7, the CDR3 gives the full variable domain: DSGVTQTPKHLITATGQRVTLRCSPRSGDLSVYWYQQSLDQGLQFLIQYYNGEERAKGNILERFSAQQFPDLHSELNLSSLELGDSALYFCASSVGGTETYEQYFGPGTRLTVT.